This T cell receptor (beta chain) was identified in a study of Ad26.COV2.S vaccination and SARS-CoV-2 variants. Study-wide background: The study gave Ad26.COV2.S intramuscularly, once or twice 56 days apart.

TCRdb keeps only in-frame clones here, not all; method: immunoSEQ multiplex PCR. The table shows 320,000 or so clones, with 85% to 90% occurring only once. Specified treatment: around 19 received Ad26.COV2.S at low or high dose, single or two shots; about 5 received placebo; per-sample allocation not given. Sample collection was performed on day 63 after the first vaccine or placebo injection. An Ad26 vector carrying the Wuhan-strain SARS-CoV-2 spike served as the vaccine. The CDR3 runs to 17 residues. The germline V gene encodes CDR1 KGHSH and CDR2 LQKENI. Trimming took 1 base from V and 0 from J; bases not matched to a gene: 5. Points on this clone: Its target is not known.

General observations from the study: Breadth, reportedly substantial, characterized the spike-specific CD8+ and CD4+ T cell responses after vaccination. Vaccine and placebo recipients had comparable breadth of non-spike TCRs.

The sample here was peripheral blood, taken in a trial of Ad26.COV2.S vaccine versus placebo. The TCR was taken from a person between 18 and 65 years old who received the Ad26.COV2.S COVID-19 vaccine or a placebo. This chain connects TRBV18 to TRBJ1-3, with TRBD1 matching over 8 bases. The CDR3 coding sequence is TGTGCCAGCTCACCACGGGATGACAGGGGCTCTGGAAACACCATATATTTT. This codes for CASSPRDDRGSGNTIYF. The whole variable domain, remainder taken from reference TRBV18 and TRBJ1-3, is NAGVMQNPRHLVRRRGQEARLRCSPMKGHSHVYWYRQLPEEGLKFMVYLQKENIIDESGMPKERFSAEFPKEGPSILRIQQVVRGDSAAYFCASSPRDDRGSGNTIYFGEGSWLTVV.